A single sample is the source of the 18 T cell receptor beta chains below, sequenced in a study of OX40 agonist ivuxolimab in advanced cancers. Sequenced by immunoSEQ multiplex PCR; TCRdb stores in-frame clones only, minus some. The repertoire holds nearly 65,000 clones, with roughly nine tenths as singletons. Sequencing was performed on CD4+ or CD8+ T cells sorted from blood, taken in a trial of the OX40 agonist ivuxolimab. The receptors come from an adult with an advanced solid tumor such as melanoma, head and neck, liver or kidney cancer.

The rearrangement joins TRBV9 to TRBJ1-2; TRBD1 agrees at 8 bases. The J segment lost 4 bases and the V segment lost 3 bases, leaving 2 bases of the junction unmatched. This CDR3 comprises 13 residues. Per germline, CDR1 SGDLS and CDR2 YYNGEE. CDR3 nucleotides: TGTGCCAGCAGCGGGACAGGGACCTATGGCTACACCTTC. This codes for CASSGTGTYGYTF.

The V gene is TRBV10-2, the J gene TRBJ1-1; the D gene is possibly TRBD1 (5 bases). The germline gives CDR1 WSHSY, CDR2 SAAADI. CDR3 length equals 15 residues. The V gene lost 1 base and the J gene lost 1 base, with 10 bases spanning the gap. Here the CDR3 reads CASSEYQGTNTEAFF. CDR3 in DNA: TGCGCCAGCAGTGAGTATCAGGGTACGAACACTGAAGCTTTCTTT.

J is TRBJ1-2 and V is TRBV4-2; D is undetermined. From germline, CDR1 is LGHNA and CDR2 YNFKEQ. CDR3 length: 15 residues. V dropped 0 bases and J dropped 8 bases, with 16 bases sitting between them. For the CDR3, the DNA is TGTGCCAGCAGCCAAGAAGTATCGGATGGGGTAGGCTACACCTTC. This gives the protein CASSQEVSDGVGYTF.

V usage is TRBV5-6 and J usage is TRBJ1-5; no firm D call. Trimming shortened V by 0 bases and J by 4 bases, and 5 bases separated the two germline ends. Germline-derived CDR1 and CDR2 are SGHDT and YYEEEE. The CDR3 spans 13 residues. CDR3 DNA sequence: TGTGCCAGCAGCTTGGCCCAGAATCAGCCCCAGCATTTT. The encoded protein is CASSLAQNQPQHF.

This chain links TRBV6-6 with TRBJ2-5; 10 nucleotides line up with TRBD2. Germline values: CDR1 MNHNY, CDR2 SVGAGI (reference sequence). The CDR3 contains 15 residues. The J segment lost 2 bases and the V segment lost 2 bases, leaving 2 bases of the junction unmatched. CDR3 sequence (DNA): TGTGCCAGCAGTTACCTAGCGGGGGAACAAGAGACCCAGTACTTC. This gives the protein CASSYLAGEQETQYF.

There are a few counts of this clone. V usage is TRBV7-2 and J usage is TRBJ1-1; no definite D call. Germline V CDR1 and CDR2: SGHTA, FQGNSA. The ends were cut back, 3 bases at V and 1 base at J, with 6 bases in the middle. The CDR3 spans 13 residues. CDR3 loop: CASSFVPNTEAFF. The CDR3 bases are TGTGCCAGCAGCTTTGTTCCGAACACTGAAGCTTTCTTT.

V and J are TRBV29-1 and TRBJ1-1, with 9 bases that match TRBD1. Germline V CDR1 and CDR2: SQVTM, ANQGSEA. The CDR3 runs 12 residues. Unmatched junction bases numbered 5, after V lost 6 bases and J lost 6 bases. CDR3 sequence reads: CSVPQGASEAFF. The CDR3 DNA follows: TGCAGCGTACCACAGGGGGCCTCTGAAGCTTTCTTT.

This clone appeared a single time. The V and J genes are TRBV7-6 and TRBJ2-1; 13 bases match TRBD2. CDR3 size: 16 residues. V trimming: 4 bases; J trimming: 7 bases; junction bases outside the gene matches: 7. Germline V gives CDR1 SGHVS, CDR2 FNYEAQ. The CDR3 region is CASSSPTSGRDNEQFF. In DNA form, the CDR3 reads TGTGCCAGCAGCTCCCCCACTAGCGGGAGGGATAATGAGCAGTTCTTC.

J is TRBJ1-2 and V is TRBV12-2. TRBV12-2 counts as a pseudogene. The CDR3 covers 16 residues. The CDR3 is CASRLSRTEGSYGYTF. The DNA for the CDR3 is TGTGCAAGTCGCTTATCCCGGACGGAGGGGAGCTATGGCTACACCTTC.

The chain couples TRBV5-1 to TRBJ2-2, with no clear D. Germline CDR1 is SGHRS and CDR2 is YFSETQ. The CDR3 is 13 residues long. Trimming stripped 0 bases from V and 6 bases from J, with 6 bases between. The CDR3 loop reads CASSLARAGELFF. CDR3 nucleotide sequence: TGCGCCAGCAGCTTGGCTAGGGCCGGGGAGCTGTTTTTT.

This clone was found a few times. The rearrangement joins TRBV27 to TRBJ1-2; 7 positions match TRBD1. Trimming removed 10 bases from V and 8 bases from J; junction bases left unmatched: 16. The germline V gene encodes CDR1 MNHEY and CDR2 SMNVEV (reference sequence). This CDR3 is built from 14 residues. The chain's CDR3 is CATQDIDREDGYTF. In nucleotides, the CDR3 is TGTGCCACCCAGGACATCGACAGGGAGGACGGCTACACCTTC.

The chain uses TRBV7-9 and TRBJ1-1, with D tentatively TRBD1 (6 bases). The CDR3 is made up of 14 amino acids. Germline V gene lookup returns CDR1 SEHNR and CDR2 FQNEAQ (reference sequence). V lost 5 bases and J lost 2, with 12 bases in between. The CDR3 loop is CASSGDRSNTEAFF. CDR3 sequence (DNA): TGTGCCAGCAGCGGAGACAGGAGTAACACTGAAGCTTTCTTT.

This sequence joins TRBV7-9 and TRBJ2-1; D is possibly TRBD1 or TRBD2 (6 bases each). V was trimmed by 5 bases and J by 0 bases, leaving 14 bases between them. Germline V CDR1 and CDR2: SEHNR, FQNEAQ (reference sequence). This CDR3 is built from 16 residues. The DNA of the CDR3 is TGTGCCAGCAGCGGGGTATCGGGGGCCTCCTACAATGAGCAGTTCTTC. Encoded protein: CASSGVSGASYNEQFF.

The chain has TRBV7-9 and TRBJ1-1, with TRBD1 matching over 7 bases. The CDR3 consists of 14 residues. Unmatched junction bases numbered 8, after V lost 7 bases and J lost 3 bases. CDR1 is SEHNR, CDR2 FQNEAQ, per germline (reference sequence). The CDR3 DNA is TGTGCCAGCACCCAACAGGGGTGGGACACTGAAGCTTTCTTT. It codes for CASTQQGWDTEAFF.

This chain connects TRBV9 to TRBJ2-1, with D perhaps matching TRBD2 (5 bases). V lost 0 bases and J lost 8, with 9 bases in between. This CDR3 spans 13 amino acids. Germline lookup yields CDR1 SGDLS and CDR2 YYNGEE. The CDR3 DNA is TGTGCCAGCAGCGTAGGCAGGACTTATGAGCAGTTCTTC. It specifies CASSVGRTYEQFF.

CDR3: CASSLRDSYNEQFF. CDR3 coding DNA: TGCGCCAGCAGCCTCAGAGACAGCTACAATGAGCAGTTCTTC. V gene TRBV4-1 combines with J gene TRBJ2-1; D perhaps matches TRBD1 (5 bases). V dropped 4 bases and J dropped 3 bases, with 10 bases sitting between them. This CDR3 spans 14 amino acids. Germline V gene data show CDR1 as MGHRA and CDR2 as YSYEKL.

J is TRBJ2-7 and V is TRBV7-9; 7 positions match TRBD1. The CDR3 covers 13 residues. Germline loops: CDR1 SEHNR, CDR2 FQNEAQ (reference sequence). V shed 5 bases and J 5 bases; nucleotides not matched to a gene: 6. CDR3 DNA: TGTGCCAGCAGCCCAGACAGGGTCAACGAGCAGTACGTC. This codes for CASSPDRVNEQYV.

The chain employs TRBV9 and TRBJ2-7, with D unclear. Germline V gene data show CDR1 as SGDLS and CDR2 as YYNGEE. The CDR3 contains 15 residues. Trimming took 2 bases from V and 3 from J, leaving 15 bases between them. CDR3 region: CASSVSPAVNYEQYF. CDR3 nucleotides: TGTGCCAGCAGCGTCTCGCCGGCGGTAAACTACGAGCAGTACTTC.